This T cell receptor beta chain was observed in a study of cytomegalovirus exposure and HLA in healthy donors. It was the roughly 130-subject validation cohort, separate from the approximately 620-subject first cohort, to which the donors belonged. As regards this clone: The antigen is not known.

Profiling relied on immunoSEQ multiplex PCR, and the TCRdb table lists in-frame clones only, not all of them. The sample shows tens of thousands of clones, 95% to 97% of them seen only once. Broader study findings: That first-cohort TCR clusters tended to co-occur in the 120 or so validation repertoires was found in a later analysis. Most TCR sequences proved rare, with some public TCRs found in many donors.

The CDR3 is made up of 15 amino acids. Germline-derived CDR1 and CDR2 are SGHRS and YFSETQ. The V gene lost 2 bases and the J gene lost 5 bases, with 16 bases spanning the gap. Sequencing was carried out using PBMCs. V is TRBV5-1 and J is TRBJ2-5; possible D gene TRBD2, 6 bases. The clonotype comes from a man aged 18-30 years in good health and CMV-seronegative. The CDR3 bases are TGCGCCAGCAGCTTTGCGGGGTCCGTTAGGGAGACCCAGTACTTC. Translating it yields CASSFAGSVRETQYF.